Below are 23 T cell receptor beta chains sequenced from a single sample in a study of memory CD4+ T cells and cytomegalovirus serostatus. The sort gate was single viable CD3+CD4+CD8-CD45RO+ cells for memory CD4+ T cells. The protocol was immunoSEQ multiplex PCR, while the TCRdb copy is restricted to in-frame clones and leaves out a portion. This sample has tens of thousands of clones, with 76% found just once. The sample was memory CD4+ T cells from blood. All receptors come from an adult in good health and CMV-seropositive.

The genes are TRBV2 and TRBJ2-3; D not resolved. This CDR3 spans 14 amino acids. Germline V CDR1 and CDR2: SNHLY, FYNNEI. The germline V and J ends were trimmed by 1 base and 2 bases, with 7 bases remaining between them. In DNA, the CDR3 is TGTGCCAGCAGTGAAGGTGGCTACACAGATACGCAGTATTTT. As protein: CASSEGGYTDTQYF.

This clone was seen more than once but under ten times. Written as DNA, the CDR3 is TGTGCCTGGATGGGGAATGGAAACACCATATATTTT. Protein: CAWMGNGNTIYF. The rearrangement links TRBV30 to TRBJ1-3; D is unclear. The CDR3 has 12 residues. Germline values: CDR1 GTSNPN, CDR2 SVGIG (reference sequence). V was shortened by 4 bases and J by 3 bases, with 7 bases between the two germline ends.

The genes are TRBV5-1 and TRBJ2-5, with 7 bases lining up with TRBD2. J gave up 2 bases and V 0 bases, and 4 bases lay outside the gene matches. From germline, CDR1 is SGHRS and CDR2 YFSETQ. The CDR3 has 15 residues. CDR3 sequence reads: CASSLESSGQETQYF. The CDR3 region has the DNA TGCGCCAGCAGCTTGGAGTCTAGCGGTCAAGAGACCCAGTACTTC. The variable domain in full, with the rest retrieved from reference TRBV5-1 and TRBJ2-5, is KAGVTQTPRYLIKTRGQQVTLSCSPISGHRSVSWYQQTPGQGLQFLFEYFSETQRNKGNFPGRFSGRQFSNSRSEMNVSTLELGDSALYLCASSLESSGQETQYFGPGTRLLVL.

The chain is built from TRBV10-2 and TRBJ2-5; D is undetermined. This CDR3 is 13 amino acids long. Germline-derived CDR1 and CDR2 are WSHSY and SAAADI. V was cut by 6 bases and J by 5 bases, with 13 bases left in between. CDR3 bases: TGCGCCAGCAGACCGGGTCATGGGGAGACCCAGTACTTC. It specifies CASRPGHGETQYF.

The chain uses TRBV5-6 and TRBJ1-2; 10 bases line up with TRBD1. CDR3 length: 17 residues. V dropped 2 bases and J dropped 7; count of bases not matched to a gene: 14. Germline CDR1 is SGHDT and CDR2 is YYEEEE. The CDR3 region has the DNA TGTGCCAGCAGCTTTTCCTCATCGGGACAGGGGTCGAGTGGCTACACCTTC. It translates to CASSFSSSGQGSSGYTF.

The chain links TRBV27 to TRBJ2-3, with a weak D call TRBD2 (5 bases). Trimming took 6 bases from V and 10 from J, leaving 26 bases between them. The CDR3 loop spans 16 amino acids. Germline V gene sequence: CDR1 MNHEY, CDR2 SMNVEV (reference sequence). The CDR3 DNA sequence: TGTGCCAGCAGCGCCCTGAGGGCCAGCCCGCCCTATGCGCAGTATTTT. Translated, it gives CASSALRASPPYAQYF.

CDR3 protein: CAWSVDLGGWKYNSPLHF. The CDR3 bases are TGTGCCTGGAGTGTTGACCTCGGGGGATGGAAATATAATTCACCCCTCCACTTT. The J gene is TRBJ1-6, the V gene TRBV30; tentatively, D is TRBD1 (5 bases). The CDR3 is made up of 18 amino acids. Germline CDR1 reads GTSNPN; CDR2 reads SVGIG (reference sequence). V lost 0 bases and J lost 4, with 19 bases in between.

The count of this clone is one. The V gene is TRBV2, the J gene TRBJ1-1, with D possibly being TRBD1 (5 bases). Trimming stripped 1 base from V and 9 bases from J, with 15 bases between. This CDR3 has 14 amino acids. Germline values: CDR1 SNHLY, CDR2 FYNNEI. The CDR3 DNA reads TGTGCCAGCAGTGAAGGACAGCTAGTGGCCAAAGCTTTCTTT. Protein product: CASSEGQLVAKAFF.

This clone came up a few times. The J gene is TRBJ1-6, the V gene TRBV2, with TRBD1 matching 7 bases. CDR3 size: 13 residues. V dropped 10 bases and J dropped 8; count of bases not matched to a gene: 8. The germline gives CDR1 SNHLY, CDR2 FYNNEI. CDR3 sequence reads: CANRQGTDSPLHF. CDR3 nucleotide sequence: TGTGCCAACAGACAGGGTACTGATTCACCCCTCCACTTT.

This clone was seen only once. V usage is TRBV6-5 and J usage is TRBJ2-2, with 8 bases aligning to TRBD1. J gave up 3 bases and V 6 bases, and 6 bases lay outside the gene matches. This CDR3 spans 15 amino acids. CDR1 MNHEY and CDR2 SVGAGI come from the germline V gene. The CDR3 DNA sequence: TGTGCCAGCAGGAGCGACAGGGGTTACACCGGGGAGCTGTTTTTT. Its translation is CASRSDRGYTGELFF.

This clone was recorded a few times. The V call is TRBV25-1, the J call TRBJ1-2; D may be TRBD1 (5 bases). With 2 bases removed from V and 7 bases from J, the gap between germline ends came to 23 bases. CDR3 length: 17 amino acids. Germline lookup yields CDR1 MGHDK and CDR2 SYGVNS. CDR3 nucleotide sequence: TGTGCCAGCAGTGAAACCCTCGGGACGCCAGAAGGACCTGGCTACACCTTC. Translating gives CASSETLGTPEGPGYTF.

The sample holds one count of this clone. The chain uses TRBV29-1 and TRBJ1-5; D possibly corresponds to TRBD1 (6 bases). V dropped 5 bases and J dropped 2 bases, with 13 bases sitting between them. Germline loops: CDR1 SQVTM, CDR2 ANQGSEA. The CDR3 length is 14 residues. The CDR3 DNA sequence: TGCAGCGTTCAGGGGATGGGTGGCAATCAGCCCCAGCATTTT. Translated: CSVQGMGGNQPQHF.

This clone was seen a few times. The V gene is TRBV7-8, the J gene TRBJ1-5; D gene uncertain. The germline V and J ends were trimmed by 3 bases and 0 bases, with 6 bases remaining between them. This CDR3 has 14 amino acids. Germline V gene lookup returns CDR1 SGHVS and CDR2 FQNEAQ. The CDR3 here is CASSFLGSNQPQHF. CDR3 bases: TGTGCCAGCAGCTTTTTGGGTAGCAATCAGCCCCAGCATTTT.

The chain couples TRBV28 to TRBJ2-3, with 9 bases identical to TRBD2. After removal of 6 bases from V and 2 bases from J, the junction contained 9 bases not matched to a gene. This CDR3 is built from 16 residues. Germline CDR1 is MDHEN and CDR2 is SYDVKM. CDR3 amino acids: CASRNGGGGNTDTQYF. CDR3 sequence (DNA): TGTGCCAGCAGAAATGGCGGGGGGGGCAACACAGATACGCAGTATTTT.

The V gene is TRBV11-2, the J gene TRBJ1-6, with TRBD1 identical over 10 bases. Per the germline V gene, CDR1 is SGHAT and CDR2 is FQNNGV. Trimming cost V 5 bases and J 9 bases; bases outside gene matches: 10. The CDR3 loop spans 16 amino acids. The CDR3 nucleotides read TGTGCCAGCAGCCCTCCCGTGACAGGGGGCCTTTCACCCCTCCACTTT. Protein: CASSPPVTGGLSPLHF.

The CDR3 DNA follows: TGTGCCAGCAGCTTGGCCGACAGGGCCAGCACTGAAGCTTTCTTT. The encoded protein is CASSLADRASTEAFF. The chain uses TRBV5-5 and TRBJ1-1, with TRBD1 matching 7 bases. With 0 bases clipped from V and 4 bases from J, the junction kept 6 bases outside the gene matches. The CDR3 runs to 15 residues. From germline, CDR1 is SGHKS and CDR2 YYEKEE (reference sequence).

This clone was detected once. This chain joins TRBV4-2 and TRBJ2-7; D uncertain. This CDR3 comprises 15 residues. Germline lookup yields CDR1 LGHNA and CDR2 YNFKEQ. V was shortened by 5 bases and J by 1 base, with 15 bases between the two germline ends. CDR3 sequence reads: CASSASRVASYEQYF. In nucleotides, the CDR3 is TGTGCCAGCAGCGCGAGTAGGGTCGCATCCTACGAGCAGTACTTC.

In this sample, this clone turned up many times. The chain employs TRBV5-1 and TRBJ1-1; D call uncertain. Germline V CDR1 and CDR2: SGHRS, YFSETQ. Trimming took off 5 bases at V and 4 bases at J, with 15 bases between the two ends. CDR3 length: 14 residues. The DNA for the CDR3 is TGCGCCAGCAGTCTTACTACGGGGAGCACTGAAGCTTTCTTT. It encodes CASSLTTGSTEAFF.

The chain joins TRBV28 to TRBJ2-5, with D perhaps given as TRBD1 or TRBD2 (5 bases each). The germline CDR1 and CDR2 sequences are MDHEN and SYDVKM. This CDR3 has 16 amino acids. V was shortened by 3 bases and J by 2 bases, with 16 bases between the two germline ends. CDR3 sequence reads: CASSFSGQGGQETQYF. The CDR3 nucleotides read TGTGCCAGCAGTTTTTCGGGGCAGGGCGGGCAAGAGACCCAGTACTTC.

The chain carries TRBV2 and TRBJ1-1; perhaps TRBD1 as D (5 bases). V lost 6 bases and J 1 base, leaving 12 bases between the germline ends. There are 14 residues in the CDR3. The germline V gene encodes CDR1 SNHLY and CDR2 FYNNEI. For the CDR3, the DNA is TGTGCCAGCAGGAGCCTTACAGGGAACACTGAAGCTTTCTTT. Amino acid sequence: CASRSLTGNTEAFF. The full variable domain, in which reference TRBV2 and TRBJ1-1 provide the parts outside the CDR3, is EPEVTQTPSHQVTQMGQEVILRCVPISNHLYFYWYRQILGQKVEFLVSFYNNEISEKSEIFDDQFSVERPDGSNFTLKIRSTKLEDSAMYFCASRSLTGNTEAFFGQGTRLTVV.

This chain connects TRBV5-1 to TRBJ1-1; a weak D match, TRBD1 (5 bases). This CDR3 has 14 residues. CDR1 and CDR2 (germline): SGHRS, YFSETQ. Trimming shortened V by 0 bases and J by 4 bases, and 10 bases separated the two germline ends. The CDR3 protein is CASSLGGRATEAFF. For the CDR3, the DNA is TGCGCCAGCAGCTTGGGGGGCAGGGCCACTGAAGCTTTCTTT.

This clone was recorded only once. This chain connects TRBV6-4 to TRBJ2-1; weak D call: TRBD2 (5 bases). V lost 5 bases and J 0 bases, leaving 14 bases between the germline ends. The CDR3 has 16 residues. Germline CDR1 reads MRHNA; CDR2 reads SNTAGT. The CDR3 region has the DNA TGTGCCAGCAGTCTGGAGGCCCTAAGCTCCTACAATGAGCAGTTCTTC. Translation gives CASSLEALSSYNEQFF.

The V and J genes are TRBV28 and TRBJ2-7; D not resolved. Per germline, CDR1 MDHEN and CDR2 SYDVKM. Trimming took 2 bases from V and 6 from J, leaving 23 bases between them. This CDR3 has 17 residues. This CDR3 reads CASSLPMVRQAKSEQYF. The CDR3 nucleotides are TGTGCCAGCAGTTTACCCATGGTTAGGCAGGCAAAGTCCGAGCAGTACTTC.